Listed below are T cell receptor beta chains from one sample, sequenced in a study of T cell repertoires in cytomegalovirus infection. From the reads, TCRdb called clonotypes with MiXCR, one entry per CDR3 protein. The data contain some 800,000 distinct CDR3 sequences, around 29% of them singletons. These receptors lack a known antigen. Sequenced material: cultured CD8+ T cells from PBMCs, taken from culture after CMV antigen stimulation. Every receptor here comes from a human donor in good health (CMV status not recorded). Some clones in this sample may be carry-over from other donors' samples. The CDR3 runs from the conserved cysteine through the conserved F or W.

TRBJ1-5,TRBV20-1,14,CSARDLNSNQPQHF
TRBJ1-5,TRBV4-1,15,CASSQESQTNQPQHF
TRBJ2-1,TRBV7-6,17,CASSEGLAGYPDGEQFF
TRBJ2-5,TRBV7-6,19,CASSSTTSIPSYEGETQYF
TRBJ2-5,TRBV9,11,CASGPQKTQYF
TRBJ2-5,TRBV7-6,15,CASSRGTSGQETQYF
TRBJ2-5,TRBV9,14,CASSPRQGYETQYF
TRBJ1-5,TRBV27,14,CASSEGLGNQPQHF
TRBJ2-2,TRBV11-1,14,CASSLSLGFGELFF
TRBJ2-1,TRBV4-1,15,CASSQEGQGRNEQFF
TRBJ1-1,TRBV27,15,CASSLYSGTGTEAFF
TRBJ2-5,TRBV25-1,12,CASSVGGDTQYF
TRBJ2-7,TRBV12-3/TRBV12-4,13,CASNLGHPYEQYF
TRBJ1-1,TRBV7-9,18,CASSLGFGTEDFDTEAFF
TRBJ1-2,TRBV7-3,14,CASSLTGQGGGYTF
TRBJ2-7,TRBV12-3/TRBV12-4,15,CASSSAGTGRYEQYF
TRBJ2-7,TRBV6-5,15,CASTLYSTGAYEQYF
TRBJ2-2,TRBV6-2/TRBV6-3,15,CASEPDGGTTGELFF
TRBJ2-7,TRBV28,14,CASSLVSVSYEQYF
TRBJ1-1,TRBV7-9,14,CASSSRTAPTEAFF
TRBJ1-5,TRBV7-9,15,CASSPGTALNQPQHF
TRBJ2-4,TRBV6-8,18,CASSSARDREGVRNIQYF
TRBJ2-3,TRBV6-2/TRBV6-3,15,CASSFSGRTTDTQYF
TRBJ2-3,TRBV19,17,CASIKEGTSRGTDTQYF
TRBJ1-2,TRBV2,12,CASGPGYYGYTF
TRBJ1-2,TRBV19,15,CASSIVSNPDYGYTF
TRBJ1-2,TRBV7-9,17,CASSSTMDRGHSYGYTF
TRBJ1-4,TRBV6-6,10,CATWGQKLFF
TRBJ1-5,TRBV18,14,CASSLGTGNWPQHF
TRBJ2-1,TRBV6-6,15,CASSYSMGRNNEQFF